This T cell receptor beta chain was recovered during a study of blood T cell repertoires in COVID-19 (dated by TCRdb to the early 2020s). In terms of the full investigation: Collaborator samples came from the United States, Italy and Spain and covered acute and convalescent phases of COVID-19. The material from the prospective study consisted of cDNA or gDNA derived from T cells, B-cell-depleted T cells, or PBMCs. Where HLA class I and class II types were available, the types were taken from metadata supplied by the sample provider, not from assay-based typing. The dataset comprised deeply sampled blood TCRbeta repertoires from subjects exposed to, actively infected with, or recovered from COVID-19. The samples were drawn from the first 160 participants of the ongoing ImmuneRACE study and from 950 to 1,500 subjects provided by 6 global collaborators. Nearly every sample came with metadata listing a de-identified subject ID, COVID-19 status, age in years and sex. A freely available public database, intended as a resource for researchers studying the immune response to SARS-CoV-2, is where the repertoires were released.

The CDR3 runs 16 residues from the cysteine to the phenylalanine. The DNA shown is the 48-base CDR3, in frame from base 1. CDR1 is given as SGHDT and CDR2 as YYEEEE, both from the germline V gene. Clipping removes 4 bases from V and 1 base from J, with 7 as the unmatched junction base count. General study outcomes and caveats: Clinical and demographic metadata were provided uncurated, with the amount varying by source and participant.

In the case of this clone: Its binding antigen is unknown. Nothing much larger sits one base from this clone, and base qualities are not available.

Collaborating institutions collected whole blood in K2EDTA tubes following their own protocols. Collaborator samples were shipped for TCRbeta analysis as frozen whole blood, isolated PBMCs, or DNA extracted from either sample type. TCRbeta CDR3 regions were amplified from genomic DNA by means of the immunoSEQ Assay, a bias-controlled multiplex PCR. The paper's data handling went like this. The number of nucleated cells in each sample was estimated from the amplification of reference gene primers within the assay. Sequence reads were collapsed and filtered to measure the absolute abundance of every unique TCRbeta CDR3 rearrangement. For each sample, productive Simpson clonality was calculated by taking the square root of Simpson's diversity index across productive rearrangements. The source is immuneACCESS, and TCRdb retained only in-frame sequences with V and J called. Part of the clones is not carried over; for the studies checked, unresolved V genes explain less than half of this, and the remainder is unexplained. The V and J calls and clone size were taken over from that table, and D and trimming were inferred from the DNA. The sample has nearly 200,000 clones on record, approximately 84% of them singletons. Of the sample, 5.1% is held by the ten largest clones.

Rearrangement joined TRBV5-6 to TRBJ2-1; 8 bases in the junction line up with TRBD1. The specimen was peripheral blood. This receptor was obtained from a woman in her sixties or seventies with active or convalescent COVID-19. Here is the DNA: TGTGCCAGCAGCCGACGGACAGGGTGGTCCTACAATGAGCAGTTCTTC. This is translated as CASSRRTGWSYNEQFF. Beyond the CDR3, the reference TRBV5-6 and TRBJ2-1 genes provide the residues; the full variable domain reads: DAGVTQSPTHLIKTRGQQVTLRCSPKSGHDTVSWYQQALGQGPQFIFQYYEEEERQRGNFPDRFSGHQFPNYSSELNVNALLLGDSALYLCASSRRTGWSYNEQFFGPGTRLTVL.